This TCR beta chain was captured in a study of cytomegalovirus exposure and HLA in healthy donors. Germline lookup yields CDR1 MDHEN and CDR2 SYDVKM. With V trimmed by 6 bases and J by 4 bases, 12 bases remained unmatched. The CDR3 contains 16 residues. Sequencing was performed with immunoSEQ multiplex PCR; in TCRdb, only in-frame clones are kept and a portion is missing. Of 150,000 to 200,000 clones in the sample, over 65% are singletons; the top ten hold roughly 7%. The study's findings and limits: Published work reported that the classifier diagnosed cytomegalovirus status with high specificity and sensitivity. One later analysis, an examination of the 120 validation repertoires, found that first-cohort TCR clusters tended to co-occur in them.

Turning to this clone: No antigen is known for it.

This TCR was recovered from a man aged 18 to 30 in good health and CMV-seropositive. The chain couples TRBV28 to TRBJ1-5; TRBD1 agrees at 7 bases. Sequenced: PBMCs. CDR3 sequence reads: CASSQTRPGQNQPQHF. CDR3 DNA: TGTGCCAGCAGCCAAACCCGACCGGGACAGAATCAGCCCCAGCATTTT.